This TCR beta chain was retrieved from a study of CD8 T cells in Susac syndrome. RNA, at about 0.45 to 1 ug, was reverse transcribed with random hexamers. In TCRdb, the immunoSEQ multiplex PCR reads were re-called with MiXCR into one record per CDR3 protein. In the table there are approximately 300,000 distinct CDR3 sequences, over 75% of which are singletons. TEMRA cells were enriched by FACS, and CD4+ and CD8+ T cells were negatively isolated. J was trimmed by 7 bases and V by 5 bases; bases with no gene match: 4. This CDR3 comprises 14 residues. Looked up from germline, CDR1 is SGDLS and CDR2 is YYNGEE.

The V gene is TRBV9, the J gene TRBJ2-1; TRBD1 matches at 12 bases. This TCR was sampled from a human donor with multiple sclerosis. Input material: CD8+ T cells from PBMCs. CDR3 bases: TGTGCCAGCAGTCCGGGACAGGGGGCGAATGAGCAGTTCTTC. This translates into CASSPGQGANEQFF.